This TCR beta chain was documented in a study of Ad26.COV2.S vaccination and SARS-CoV-2 variants. Study overall: Intramuscular Ad26.COV2.S at 5x10^10 or 1x10^11 viral particles.

This CDR3 has 16 amino acids. Germline CDR1 reads MNHEY; CDR2 reads SVGEGT. Trimming pared 6 bases from V and 5 bases from J, leaving 20 bases between. General study findings and limits: Reports say spike-specific CD8+ and CD4+ T cell responses covered substantial breadth after vaccination.

Assay: immunoSEQ multiplex PCR; the TCRdb copy retains only in-frame clones and omits some. The table lists about 480,000 clones, roughly 87% of them singletons, with over 10% in the top ten. This clone was picked up a small number of times. The antigen is unknown. Treatment of the sample: around 19 received Ad26.COV2.S at low or high dose, single or two shots; several received placebo; per-sample allocation not given. Collection of samples fell on day 63 after the first vaccine or placebo injection. V usage is TRBV6-2 or TRBV6-3 and J usage is TRBJ2-1; D may be TRBD1 or TRBD2 (5 bases each). Sample: peripheral blood, taken in a trial of Ad26.COV2.S vaccine versus placebo. The source of this sequence is a person aged 18-65 years who received the Ad26.COV2.S COVID-19 vaccine or a placebo. The CDR3 region is CASSPRGGSLNNEQFF. CDR3 nucleotides: TGTGCCAGCAGCCCTCGGGGCGGTTCCCTAAACAATGAGCAGTTCTTC.